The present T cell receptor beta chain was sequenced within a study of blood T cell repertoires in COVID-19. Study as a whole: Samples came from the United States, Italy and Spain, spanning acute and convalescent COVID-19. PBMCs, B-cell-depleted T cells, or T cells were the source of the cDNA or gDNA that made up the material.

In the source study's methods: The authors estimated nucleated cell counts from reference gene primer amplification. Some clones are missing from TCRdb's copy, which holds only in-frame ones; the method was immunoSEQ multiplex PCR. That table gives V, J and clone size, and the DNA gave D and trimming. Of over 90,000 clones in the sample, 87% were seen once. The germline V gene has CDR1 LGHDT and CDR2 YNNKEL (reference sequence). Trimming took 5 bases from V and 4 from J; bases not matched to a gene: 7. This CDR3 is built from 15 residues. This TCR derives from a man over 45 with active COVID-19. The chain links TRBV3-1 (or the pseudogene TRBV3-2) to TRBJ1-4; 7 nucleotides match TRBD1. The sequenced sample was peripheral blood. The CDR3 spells CASSGPGQSNEKLFF. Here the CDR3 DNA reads TGTGCCAGCAGCGGACCGGGACAGAGTAATGAAAAACTGTTTTTT.